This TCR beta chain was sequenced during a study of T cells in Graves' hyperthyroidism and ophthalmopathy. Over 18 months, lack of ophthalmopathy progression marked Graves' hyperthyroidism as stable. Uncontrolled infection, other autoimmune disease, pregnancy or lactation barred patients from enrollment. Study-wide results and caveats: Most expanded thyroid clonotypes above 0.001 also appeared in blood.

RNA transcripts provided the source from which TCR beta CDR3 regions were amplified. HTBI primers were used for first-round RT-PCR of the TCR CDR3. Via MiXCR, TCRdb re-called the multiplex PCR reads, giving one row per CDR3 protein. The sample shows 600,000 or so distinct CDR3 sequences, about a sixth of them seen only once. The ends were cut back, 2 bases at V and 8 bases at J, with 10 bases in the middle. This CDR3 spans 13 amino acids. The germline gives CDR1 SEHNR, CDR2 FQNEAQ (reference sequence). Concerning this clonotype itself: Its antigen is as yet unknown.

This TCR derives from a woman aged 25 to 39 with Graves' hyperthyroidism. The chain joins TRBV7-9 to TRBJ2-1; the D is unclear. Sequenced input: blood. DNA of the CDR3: TGTGCCAGCAGCTTATCACTAAAAGATGAGCAGTTCTTC. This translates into CASSLSLKDEQFF.